The 32 T cell receptor beta chains in this list originate from one sample, sequenced in a study of T cell clonotyping in hematopoietic cell transplantation. Specified time point: recipient sample about 28 days before transplant, after cytoreduction. Here immunoSEQ multiplex PCR was the method, and the copy in TCRdb shows in-frame clones only, minus some. The sample shows roughly 45,000 clones, just over 85% of them seen only once. The material sequenced was peripheral blood mononuclear cells, taken before stem cell transplant. All receptors come from a man in his 60s with biphenotypic leukemia. Some clones in this sample may be carry-over from other donors' samples.

J is TRBJ1-4 and V is TRBV19; D gene ambiguous. This CDR3 is built from 14 residues. With 10 bases removed from V and 3 bases from J, the gap between germline ends came to 15 bases. Germline V gene sequence: CDR1 LNHDA, CDR2 SQIVND (reference sequence). CDR3 amino acids: CATSVGAANEKLFF. CDR3 coding DNA: TGTGCCACCTCAGTGGGTGCTGCTAATGAAAAACTGTTTTTT. The full variable domain, rest sourced from reference TRBV19 and TRBJ1-4, is DGGITQSPKYLFRKEGQNVTLSCEQNLNHDAMYWYRQDPGQGLRLIYYSQIVNDFQKGDIAEGYSVSREKKESFPLTVTSAQKNPTAFYLCATSVGAANEKLFFGSGTQLSVL.

The gene calls are TRBV29-1 and TRBJ1-1; 7 nucleotides agree with TRBD1. The CDR3 length is 12 residues. With 7 bases clipped from V and 0 bases from J, the junction kept 2 bases outside the gene matches. Germline lookup yields CDR1 SQVTM and CDR2 ANQGSEA. In DNA form, the CDR3 reads TGCAGCGCGGGACAGATGAACACTGAAGCTTTCTTT. Protein product: CSAGQMNTEAFF.

The V gene is TRBV7-8, the J gene TRBJ1-2, with D perhaps TRBD1 (5 bases). Trimming took off 5 bases at V and 7 bases at J, with 20 bases between the two ends. CDR3 length equals 15 residues. Germline values: CDR1 SGHVS, CDR2 FQNEAQ. The CDR3 bases are TGTGCCAGCAGCCTACGACGGGTCCCAAGGGGTGGCTACACCTTC. It specifies CASSLRRVPRGGYTF. The variable domain in full, completed from reference TRBV7-8 and TRBJ1-2, reads GAGVSQSPRYKVAKRGQDVALRCDPISGHVSLFWYQQALGQGPEFLTYFQNEAQLDKSGLPSDRFFAERPEGSVSTLKIQRTQQEDSAVYLCASSLRRVPRGGYTFGSGTRLTVV.

This clone showed up just once. The J gene is TRBJ2-3, the V gene TRBV19, with D possibly being TRBD2 (5 bases). This CDR3 spans 15 amino acids. Trimming removed 7 bases at V and 0 bases at J, with 14 bases between. CDR1 LNHDA and CDR2 SQIVND come from the germline V gene (reference sequence). The CDR3 is CASTPERVSTDTQYF. The CDR3 coding sequence is TGTGCCAGTACCCCTGAGAGGGTAAGCACAGATACGCAGTATTTT.

The chain uses TRBV5-4 and TRBJ2-7, with D possibly being TRBD1 (6 bases). V dropped 2 bases and J dropped 0 bases, with 9 bases sitting between them. The CDR3 consists of 14 residues. The V gene's germline CDR1 is SGHNT and CDR2 YYREEE (reference sequence). CDR3 in amino acids: CASSFDRSSYEQYF. Written as DNA, the CDR3 is TGTGCCAGCAGCTTTGACAGGAGCTCCTACGAGCAGTACTTC.

V gene TRBV11-2 combines with J gene TRBJ1-1, with 7 positions matching TRBD1. In germline, CDR1 is SGHAT, CDR2 FQNNGV. Unmatched junction bases numbered 4, after V lost 4 bases and J lost 8 bases. The CDR3 is 12 residues long. DNA of the CDR3: TGTGCCAGCAGCTATAGACAGGGAGAAGCTTTCTTT. Protein product: CASSYRQGEAFF.

The rearrangement uses TRBV19 and TRBJ1-1; tentatively, D is TRBD1 (6 bases). V lost 7 bases to trimming and J lost 9 bases, with 24 bases between them. The CDR3 totals 15 residues. Looked up from germline, CDR1 is LNHDA and CDR2 is SQIVND (reference sequence). The CDR3: CASNPPTGPRVKAFF. The CDR3 region has the DNA TGTGCCAGTAACCCTCCAACAGGGCCCCGGGTTAAAGCTTTCTTT.

This clone was seen just once. V and J are TRBV2 and TRBJ2-3, with 10 bases aligning to TRBD1. The ends lost 8 bases at V and 6 bases at J; junction bases unmatched: 5. The CDR3 covers 13 residues. Germline V CDR1 and CDR2: SNHLY, FYNNEI. CDR3 sequence: CASCWTGGDTQYF. CDR3 DNA: TGTGCCAGCTGCTGGACAGGGGGGGATACGCAGTATTTT.

The J gene is TRBJ1-3, the V gene TRBV6-4; D possibly corresponds to TRBD1 (6 bases). Germline V gives CDR1 MRHNA, CDR2 SNTAGT. CDR3 size: 15 residues. V lost 7 bases and J lost 2, with 15 bases in between. The CDR3 DNA reads TGTGCCAGCATCCCCGGGGGCACTGCTGGAAACACCATATATTTT. Amino acid sequence: CASIPGGTAGNTIYF.

This clone has more than one count but fewer than ten. This chain connects TRBV28 to TRBJ2-7, with 8 bases lining up with TRBD2. This CDR3 has 15 residues. The V segment lost 6 bases and the J segment 3 bases; nucleotides outside the gene matches: 10. Germline CDR1 and CDR2: MDHEN and SYDVKM. CDR3 nucleotide sequence: TGTGCCAGCAGGCCGCGGACTAGCTGGATCTACGAGCAGTACTTC. Protein: CASRPRTSWIYEQYF. Looking up the rest from reference TRBV28 and TRBJ2-7 gives the full variable domain: DVKVTQSSRYLVKRTGEKVFLECVQDMDHENMFWYRQDPGLGLRLIYFSYDVKMKEKGDIPEGYSVSREKKERFSLILESASTNQTSMYLCASRPRTSWIYEQYFGPGTRLTVT.

V usage is TRBV28 and J usage is TRBJ1-1, with D unresolved. This CDR3 has 14 residues. V gave up 3 bases and J gave up 2 bases, with 10 bases separating them. Germline CDR1 reads MDHEN; CDR2 reads SYDVKM. The CDR3 region is CASSFRGLNTEAFF. The CDR3 coding sequence is TGTGCCAGCAGTTTCCGGGGATTAAACACTGAAGCTTTCTTT.

The chain has TRBV28 and TRBJ2-3; D unclear. Germline-derived CDR1 and CDR2 are MDHEN and SYDVKM. The CDR3 is made up of 14 amino acids. V was pared by 6 bases and J by 0 bases, with 10 bases between. The CDR3 bases are TGTGCCAGCAGAAGCCCTCCCAGCACAGATACGCAGTATTTT. It codes for CASRSPPSTDTQYF.

The V and J genes are TRBV9 and TRBJ2-1, with 11 bases identical to TRBD2. The CDR3 spans 15 residues. V lost 0 bases to trimming and J lost 5 bases; unmatched junction nucleotides: 1. CDR1 is SGDLS and CDR2 is YYNGEE in the germline V gene. In DNA, the CDR3 is TGTGCCAGCAGCGTAGCGACTAGCGGGAACAATGAGCAGTTCTTC. It codes for CASSVATSGNNEQFF.

The rearrangement uses TRBV4-3 and TRBJ2-7, with D possibly matching TRBD2 (6 bases). CDR1 and CDR2 from the germline V gene are LGHNA and YSLEER. The CDR3 runs to 18 residues. Deletions cut 0 bases from V and 7 bases from J, with 25 bases between. This CDR3 reads CASSQDWVGGRTFREQYF. For the CDR3, the DNA is TGCGCCAGCAGCCAAGATTGGGTAGGAGGGAGGACCTTTCGAGAGCAGTACTTC.

CDR3 sequence: CASSVSGRGVDIQYF. The CDR3 DNA reads as TGTGCCAGCAGCGTAAGCGGGAGGGGGGTGGACATTCAGTACTTC. The chain is built from TRBV9 and TRBJ2-4, with TRBD2 identical over 10 bases. Germline V lookup: CDR1 SGDLS, CDR2 YYNGEE. V shed 1 base and J 8 bases; nucleotides not matched to a gene: 6. The CDR3 totals 15 residues.

The CDR3 DNA follows: TGTGCCAGCAGAGCTAGCGCGAACACCGGGGAGCTGTTTTTT. Protein product: CASRASANTGELFF. The J gene is TRBJ2-2, the V gene TRBV6-6, with D possibly being TRBD2 (6 bases). Germline CDR1 reads MNHNY; CDR2 reads SVGAGI (reference sequence). Trimming shortened V by 6 bases and J by 0 bases, and 8 bases separated the two germline ends. The CDR3 is 14 amino acids.

J is TRBJ1-2 and V is TRBV28; unclear D gene. This CDR3 is 13 amino acids long. Germline CDR1 is MDHEN and CDR2 is SYDVKM. V lost 2 bases and J lost 4, with 8 bases in between. The CDR3 DNA is TGTGCCAGCAGTTTAACAGATTCCTATGGCTACACCTTC. Translating gives CASSLTDSYGYTF.

This rearrangement joins TRBV4-1 to TRBJ1-1; possible D gene TRBD1, 6 bases. Per the germline V gene, CDR1 is MGHRA and CDR2 is YSYEKL. Trimming took 4 bases from V and 4 from J, leaving 19 bases between them. This CDR3 is built from 16 residues. CDR3 in amino acids: CASSLFWGGAVTEAFF. CDR3 sequence (DNA): TGCGCCAGCAGCCTTTTTTGGGGGGGGGCGGTCACTGAAGCTTTCTTT.

V gene TRBV6-1 combines with J gene TRBJ1-1; D remains ambiguous. Germline CDR1 MNHNS, CDR2 SASEGT. V dropped 2 bases and J dropped 1 base, with 8 bases sitting between them. This CDR3 has 14 amino acids. CDR3 sequence: CASSESWSNTEAFF. CDR3 in DNA: TGTGCCAGCAGTGAATCCTGGTCGAACACTGAAGCTTTCTTT.

The chain has TRBV11-2 and TRBJ2-7, with 8 bases lining up with TRBD1. Germline-derived CDR1 and CDR2 are SGHAT and FQNNGV. The CDR3 spans 16 residues. V was clipped by 5 bases and J by 4 bases; unmatched bases: 13. CDR3 coding DNA: TGTGCCAGCAGCCCCCCCGGGACAGGTCTGGGGTACGAGCAGTACTTC. This sequence encodes CASSPPGTGLGYEQYF.

The chain employs TRBV5-1 and TRBJ1-2; 7 bases match TRBD1. Per germline, CDR1 SGHRS and CDR2 YFSETQ. The CDR3 covers 12 residues. The J segment lost 8 bases and the V segment lost 4 bases, leaving 5 bases of the junction unmatched. CDR3 nucleotide sequence: TGCGCCAGCAGCAAAGGGACAGACGGCTACACCTTC. Protein: CASSKGTDGYTF.

V is TRBV19 and J is TRBJ1-2, with a tentative D call TRBD1 (5 bases). CDR1 LNHDA and CDR2 SQIVND come from the germline V gene (reference sequence). The CDR3 contains 12 residues. DNA of the CDR3: TGTGCAGCGCGGGGCGATTACTATGGCTACACCTTC. Amino acid sequence: CAARGDYYGYTF.

This chain links TRBV30 with TRBJ2-1; TRBD1 might be the D (6 bases). The germline V gene encodes CDR1 GTSNPN and CDR2 SVGIG (reference sequence). The CDR3 runs to 13 residues. The V and J ends lost 3 bases and 8 bases respectively, with 14 bases between them. The CDR3 here is CAWRGAVVYEQFF. The CDR3 DNA is TGTGCCTGGAGGGGGGCAGTGGTCTATGAGCAGTTCTTC. Combining the CDR3 with reference TRBV30 and TRBJ2-1 gives the whole variable domain SQTIHQWPATLVQPVGSPLSLECTVEGTSNPNLYWYRQAAGRGLQLLFYSVGIGQISSEVPQNLSASRPQDRQFILSSKKLLLSDSGFYLCAWRGAVVYEQFFGPGTRLTVL.

The chain joins TRBV27 to TRBJ1-1; the D is unclear. The V end was cut by 3 bases, the J end by 1 base, with 12 bases between. Germline CDR1 reads MNHEY; CDR2 reads SMNVEV (reference sequence). This CDR3 spans 15 amino acids. The CDR3 is CASSFSRTENTEAFF. For the CDR3, the DNA is TGTGCCAGCAGTTTCTCCAGGACGGAGAACACTGAAGCTTTCTTT.

This chain links TRBV10-3 with TRBJ2-3, with D possibly being TRBD1 or TRBD2 (6 bases each). This CDR3 spans 16 amino acids. CDR1 ENHRY and CDR2 SYGVKD come from the germline V gene. V lost 6 bases to trimming and J lost 2 bases, with 18 bases between them. CDR3 DNA: TGTGCCATCAGCGGAAGGGGGGATCCCCACACAGATACGCAGTATTTT. Its protein product is CAISGRGDPHTDTQYF.

The CDR3 DNA is TGTGCCTGGAGTCCAATCATAGGGACAGGAGAAGTCAATCAGCCCCAGCATTTT. Encoded protein: CAWSPIIGTGEVNQPQHF. The rearrangement links TRBV30 to TRBJ1-5, with 8 bases lining up with TRBD1. This CDR3 has 18 residues. Germline CDR1 is GTSNPN and CDR2 is SVGIG (reference sequence). The V gene end was trimmed by 2 bases and the J gene end by 3 bases; junction bases not matched to a gene: 15.

J is TRBJ1-2 and V is TRBV11-2; 8 bases fit TRBD1. The V gene end was trimmed by 1 base and the J gene end by 3 bases; junction bases not matched to a gene: 7. Germline V gene data show CDR1 as SGHAT and CDR2 as FQNNGV. The CDR3 is 16 amino acids. Here the CDR3 DNA reads TGTGCCAGCAGCTTAGTTGGACAGGGCCTTGACTATGGCTACACCTTC. Translating it yields CASSLVGQGLDYGYTF.

The genes are TRBV4-3 and TRBJ2-6; maybe TRBD2 (6 bases). This CDR3 has 21 residues. In germline, CDR1 is LGHNA, CDR2 YSLEER. Trimming left V 0 bases short and J 0 bases short, with 21 bases between. The CDR3 spells CASSQDYFFGGISSGANVLTF. The CDR3 coding sequence is TGCGCCAGCAGCCAAGATTACTTCTTCGGAGGGATTAGCTCTGGGGCCAACGTCCTGACTTTC.

The J gene is TRBJ1-3, the V gene TRBV6-5, with D hard to call. The length of the CDR3 is 11 residues. Trimming pared 0 bases from V and 7 bases from J, leaving 1 base between. Germline V gene sequence: CDR1 MNHEY, CDR2 SVGAGI. The CDR3: CASSYSNTIYF. CDR3 DNA: TGTGCCAGCAGTTACTCGAACACCATATATTTT.

This sequence joins TRBV7-2 and TRBJ1-2, with unresolved D. The CDR3 is made up of 16 amino acids. Germline lookup yields CDR1 SGHTA and CDR2 FQGNSA. Trimming took off 1 base at V and 4 bases at J, with 16 bases between the two ends. The DNA of the CDR3 is TGTGCCAGCAGCTTAGGGTGGCAGACGGGAGCCTATGGCTACACCTTC. Its protein is CASSLGWQTGAYGYTF.

The chain employs TRBV9 and TRBJ2-5, with D possibly called TRBD1 or TRBD2 (6 bases each). The germline CDR1 and CDR2 sequences are SGDLS and YYNGEE. The CDR3 runs to 15 residues. V gave up 2 bases and J gave up 1 base, with 12 bases separating them. CDR3 DNA: TGTGCCAGCAGCGTTGCGAGGGGGGCCCAAGAGACCCAGTACTTC. Translating gives CASSVARGAQETQYF.

This rearrangement joins TRBV6-6 to TRBJ2-3; D is perhaps TRBD2 (6 bases). CDR1 and CDR2 (germline): MNHNY, SVGAGI (reference sequence). With 5 bases removed from V and 4 bases from J, the gap between germline ends came to 19 bases. The length of the CDR3 is 16 residues. The CDR3 DNA reads as TGTGCCAGCAGTCCCCGGGGGTCGTGGGGGGCAGATACGCAGTATTTT. Protein: CASSPRGSWGADTQYF.